These T cell receptor beta chains were read from a single sample in a study of T cell changes during pregnancy in multiple sclerosis. The data were produced by immunoSEQ multiplex PCR, yet TCRdb's version contains in-frame clones alone and is incomplete. The sample yields approximately 41,000 clones, roughly 92% seen once. Sequenced here: CD4+ T cells from peripheral blood mononuclear cells, sampled in the first trimester of pregnancy. The source of these receptors is a female donor with multiple sclerosis, enrolled in a pregnancy study. The CDR3 runs from the conserved cysteine through the conserved F or W. A D gene is named only where the DNA matches it firmly. Where a row states a size, it is once, few, many or the class of an expanded clone; other rows omit it.

d_call | clone_size | j_call | v_call | cdr3_nt | cdr3_aa
TRBD1 | NA | TRBJ1-4 | TRBV27 | TGTGCCAGCACGGTACAGGGGTTTGAGGAAAAACTGTTTTTT | CASTVQGFEEKLFF
TRBD1 | NA | TRBJ1-1 | TRBV7-9 | TGTGCCAGCAGCTTAACCCAGGGGGGCACTGAAGCTTTCTTT | CASSLTQGGTEAFF
NA | NA | TRBJ1-1 | TRBV5-4 | TGTGCCAGCAGCTTTGGGAGGTCCATGACGAACACTGAAGCTTTCTTT | CASSFGRSMTNTEAFF
TRBD2 | NA | TRBJ2-3 | TRBV29-1 | TGCAGCGCCCGGACTAGCGGAAGAGATACGCAGTATTTT | CSARTSGRDTQYF
NA | NA | TRBJ2-7 | TRBV5-6 | TGTGCCAGCAGCTCCTCCGCAGTAACCCTCCGACTTGAGCAGTACTTC | CASSSSAVTLRLEQYF
NA | NA | TRBJ2-3 | TRBV5-8 | TGTGCCAGCAGCTTAGAGGGAGGTCGCGCAGATACGCAGTATTTT | CASSLEGGRADTQYF
NA | NA | TRBJ2-2 | TRBV19 | TGTGCCAGTAGGCCGACGGGATTGGGAGCCGGGGAGCTGTTTTTT | CASRPTGLGAGELFF
NA | NA | TRBJ2-7 | TRBV27 | TGTGCCAGCAGTTTACAGGGGAGCGAGCAGTACTTC | CASSLQGSEQYF
NA | NA | TRBJ2-7 | TRBV23-1 | TGCGCCAGCATCCCTTGGGGGGGCCGCTACGAGCAGTACTTC | CASIPWGGRYEQYF
NA | NA | TRBJ2-5 | TRBV29-1 | TGCAGCGTTGACGGCAGGGAGACCCAGTACTTC | CSVDGRETQYF
NA | NA | TRBJ2-3 | TRBV29-1 | TGCAGCTCCCGGTCGGGAAGCCATATAACAGATACGCAGTATTTT | CSSRSGSHITDTQYF
NA | NA | TRBJ1-4 | TRBV29-1 | TGCAGCGCCAGCGGTATCGGGGAACTGTTTTTT | CSASGIGELFF
TRBD1 | NA | TRBJ1-2 | TRBV5-6 | TGTGCCAGCAGCCCGGGCGGACAGGGAAGTAAGGCCTATGGCTACACCTTC | CASSPGGQGSKAYGYTF
NA | NA | TRBJ2-2 | TRBV19 | TGTGCCAGTAGTATCTTGAGCCCCCCCGCCGGGGAGCTGTTTTTT | CASSILSPPAGELFF
TRBD2 | NA | TRBJ2-3 | TRBV13 | TGTGCCAGCAGCTTTCCACTAGCGGGGCTGCCAGATACGCAGTATTTT | CASSFPLAGLPDTQYF
NA | NA | TRBJ2-5 | TRBV6-5 | TGTGCCAGCAGCACGGGTATCGGGACCCAGTACTTC | CASSTGIGTQYF
TRBD2 | NA | TRBJ2-3 | TRBV5-4 | TGTGCCAGCAGCTTAGCGGGAGGAGTTACGCAGTATTTT | CASSLAGGVTQYF
TRBD2 | NA | TRBJ2-7 | TRBV19 | TGTGCCAGTCGCCGGACTAGCTTCAACGAGCAGTACTTC | CASRRTSFNEQYF
TRBD2 | NA | TRBJ2-2 | TRBV7-9 | TGTGCCAGCACCAAACGGGCGACTAGCTCGAACACCGGGGAGCTGTTTTTT | CASTKRATSSNTGELFF
NA | NA | TRBJ2-2 | TRBV6-1 | TGTGCCAGCAGTGAAAGGGGGGGAACCGGGGAGCTGTTTTTT | CASSERGGTGELFF
TRBD2 | NA | TRBJ2-7 | TRBV28 | TGTGCCAGCAGTTTACTGGGACTAGCGCGGACGGAAGAGCAGTACTTC | CASSLLGLARTEEQYF
NA | NA | TRBJ1-4 | TRBV7-2 | TGTGCCAGCAGCTCCCAGTGGGGGCGAGCGACTAATGAAAAACTGTTTTTT | CASSSQWGRATNEKLFF
TRBD2 | NA | TRBJ2-3 | TRBV11-1 | TGTGCCAGCAGCTTGTCTTTCGGGAGGGAGGTGGATACGCAGTATTTT | CASSLSFGREVDTQYF
NA | NA | TRBJ2-7 | TRBV21-1 | TGTGCCAGCAGCAAAGTTCTCAAGATGGACAGTTCCTACGAGCAGTACTTC | CASSKVLKMDSSYEQYF
NA | NA | TRBJ1-1 | TRBV5-1 | TGCGCCAGCAGCTTGGAAACAGGCTCCGGTCGAGAAGCTTTCTTT | CASSLETGSGREAFF
NA | few | TRBJ1-1 | TRBV30 | TGTGCCTGGAATTATGGGGGGGCGAACACTGAAGCTTTCTTT | CAWNYGGANTEAFF
NA | NA | TRBJ1-1 | TRBV6-5 | TGTGCCAGCAGACGAGGACACTCGAAGAACACTGAAGCTTTCTTT | CASRRGHSKNTEAFF
NA | NA | TRBJ1-1 | TRBV28 | TGTGCCAGCAGTGATCAGGGAAGGGACACTGAAGCTTTCTTT | CASSDQGRDTEAFF
TRBD2 | NA | TRBJ2-2 | TRBV4-1 | TGCGCCAGCAGCCAAGATCTGGGAGCGGGACTCACCGGGGAGCTGTTTTTT | CASSQDLGAGLTGELFF
TRBD2 | once | TRBJ2-3 | TRBV28 | TGTGCCAGCAGTACCCGAGCGGGGTTTCGGGATACGCAGTATTTT | CASSTRAGFRDTQYF
NA | NA | TRBJ2-1 | TRBV28 | TGTGCCAGCAGTTTAGGCGGGGTCTCCTACAATGAGCAGTTCTTC | CASSLGGVSYNEQFF
TRBD1 | once | TRBJ2-2 | TRBV27 | TGTGCCAGCAGTAAACGACAGGGGGCATGGACCGGGGAGCTGTTTTTT | CASSKRQGAWTGELFF
TRBD2 | once | TRBJ2-3 | TRBV29-1 | TGCAGCGTTGAAACCGGACTAGGAGCAGGAGATACGCAGTATTTT | CSVETGLGAGDTQYF
NA | NA | TRBJ2-5 | TRBV25-1 | TGTGCCAGCAGTGTACCCACCGGGTACGAAGAGACCCAGTACTTC | CASSVPTGYEETQYF
TRBD1 | NA | TRBJ1-3 | TRBV7-9 | TGTGCCAGCAGCCGCCTGACAGGGGGATCTCTCTCTGGAAACACCATATATTTT | CASSRLTGGSLSGNTIYF
TRBD2 | NA | TRBJ2-7 | TRBV6-5 | TGTGCCAGCAGTTACAGCGGGAGTTCCTACGAGCAGTACTTC | CASSYSGSSYEQYF
TRBD2 | NA | TRBJ2-7 | TRBV5-1 | TGCGCCAGCAGCTTGGGTCTAGCGGGAGCCACCTACGAGCAGTACTTC | CASSLGLAGATYEQYF
NA | NA | TRBJ2-3 | TRBV7-2 | TGTGCCAGCAGCTTATTACGAGCGGTGGGCACAGATACGCAGTATTTT | CASSLLRAVGTDTQYF
NA | NA | TRBJ2-5 | TRBV15 | TGTGCCACCAGCAGTACCCCGGTGCTCCTAAAAGAGACCCAGTACTTC | CATSSTPVLLKETQYF
NA | NA | TRBJ2-1 | TRBV28 | TGTGCAAGCGGAGAGGAGGGAGTGGGGAACAATGAGCAGTTCTTC | CASGEEGVGNNEQFF
TRBD1 | NA | TRBJ2-7 | TRBV9 | TGTGCCAGCAGCCGCTGGGACAGCTCCTACGAGCAGTACTTC | CASSRWDSSYEQYF
TRBD1 | NA | TRBJ1-5 | TRBV28 | TGTGCCAGCAGTTTATCCGGACAGGGGACCGGGCAGCCCCAGCATTTT | CASSLSGQGTGQPQHF
TRBD1 | NA | TRBJ2-7 | TRBV5-6 | TGTGCCAGCACCACTGGGTCGAGGGGGCGCTTTAGCTTC | CASTTGSRGRFSF
TRBD2 | NA | TRBJ2-3 | TRBV28 | TGTGCCAGCAGTTGGACTAGCGGATTCACAGATACGCAGTATTTT | CASSWTSGFTDTQYF
TRBD1 | NA | TRBJ2-4 | TRBV7-9 | TGTGCCACACACCGACAGGGACAAAACATTCAGTACTTC | CATHRQGQNIQYF
NA | NA | TRBJ2-4 | TRBV19 | TGTGCCAGTAGTATATCCGTGATAGACATTCAGTACTTC | CASSISVIDIQYF
NA | NA | TRBJ1-2 | TRBV4-1 | TGCGCCAGCAGCCAAGATGGAGCGGTTAACTATGGCTACACCTTC | CASSQDGAVNYGYTF
NA | NA | TRBJ2-7 | TRBV6-1 | TGTGCCAGCAGTGAAGTAGGGCGACAGGTCGGCGAGCAGTACTTC | CASSEVGRQVGEQYF
NA | few | TRBJ2-6 | TRBV28 | TGTGCCAGCATCGGCCTCTTGGGACTCCCCTCTGGGGCCAACGTCCTGACTTTC | CASIGLLGLPSGANVLTF
NA | NA | TRBJ2-1 | TRBV6-5 | TGTGCCAGCAGCGAATACCGATCTCGGGGTGAGCAGTTCTTC | CASSEYRSRGEQFF
NA | NA | TRBJ2-3 | TRBV5-4 | TGTGCCAGCAGCTTCTTGGAGGCTGGGGATACGCAGTATTTT | CASSFLEAGDTQYF